These 32 T cell receptor beta chains share one sample of origin, sequenced in a study of blood T cell repertoires in COVID-19 (dated by TCRdb to 2020 to 2021). The library was built by means of the immunoSEQ multiplex PCR assay. The table comes from immuneACCESS by way of TCRdb, which keeps in-frame sequences with V and J called. Part of the clones is missing from these tables; in studies checked, under half for an unresolved V gene and the rest for unknown reasons. The table for this sample lists some 340,000 clones; 75% to 90% of them were counted only once. In total, the top ten clones hold approximately 5% of the sample. Sequenced material: PBMCs or T cells enriched from blood (not recorded which). The receptors were sampled from a woman in her 50s who had recovered from COVID-19.

The chain combines TRBV9 with TRBJ2-5, with 8 bases matching TRBD1. The germline V gene encodes CDR1 SGDLS and CDR2 YYNGEE. Trimming at V came to 4 bases and at J to 4 bases, leaving 3 bases not matched to a gene. This CDR3 spans 13 amino acids. Written as DNA, the CDR3 is TGTGCCAGCAGCACCGGGACAGGAGAGACCCAGTACTTC. It codes for CASSTGTGETQYF.

V gene TRBV4-3 combines with J gene TRBJ1-2, with 8 bases matching TRBD1. Unmatched junction bases numbered 9, after V lost 0 bases and J lost 9 bases. Germline lookup yields CDR1 LGHNA and CDR2 YSLEER. The CDR3 runs to 15 residues. The CDR3 protein is CASSQDIGQGERYTF. The CDR3 DNA is TGCGCCAGCAGCCAAGATATCGGACAGGGAGAGCGCTACACCTTC.

This chain links TRBV7-2 with TRBJ2-3; 11 bases align to TRBD2. Per the germline V gene, CDR1 is SGHTA and CDR2 is FQGNSA. CDR3 size: 15 residues. J was trimmed by 10 bases and V by 1 base; bases with no gene match: 7. In nucleotides, the CDR3 is TGTGCCAGCAGCTTAGGGTTAGCGGGGGGGGTCGCGCAGTATTTT. Its translation is CASSLGLAGGVAQYF.

The rearrangement joins TRBV5-1 to TRBJ2-3; TRBD1 might be the D (5 bases). Looked up from germline, CDR1 is SGHRS and CDR2 is YFSETQ. The CDR3 spans 15 residues. Trimming removed 3 bases from V and 6 bases from J, with 17 bases in between. In DNA, the CDR3 is TGCGCCAGCAGCTATCGCTCAGGGTTTACGGATACGCAGTATTTT. Amino acid sequence: CASSYRSGFTDTQYF.

The chain links TRBV3-1 (or the pseudogene TRBV3-2) to TRBJ2-3, with 7 bases identical to TRBD2. The length of the CDR3 is 17 residues. In germline, CDR1 is LGHDT, CDR2 YNNKEL (reference sequence). Germline trimming cut 3 bases from V and 2 bases from J; bases unmatched to any gene: 11. In nucleotides, the CDR3 is TGTGCCAGCAGCCACCACCGTCTGGCGGGAGCCACAGATACGCAGTATTTT. As protein: CASSHHRLAGATDTQYF.

The DNA for the CDR3 is TGTGCCACCAGCAGTCCGGGGGGCCCGGAGGAAAAACTGTTTTTT. This encodes CATSSPGGPEEKLFF. The chain carries TRBV15 and TRBJ1-4; the D gene is possibly TRBD1 (6 bases). Germline V lookup: CDR1 LNHNV, CDR2 YYDKDF (reference sequence). Between the trimmed V and J ends, which lost 3 bases and 8 bases, there was a span of 16 bases. The CDR3 extends over 15 amino acids.

This chain joins TRBV18 and TRBJ1-6; a weak D match, TRBD1 (6 bases). Germline CDR1 and CDR2: KGHSH and LQKENI. The CDR3 sequence is 15 residues long. The V end lost 3 bases, the J end lost 6 bases, and 12 bases lay between the germline ends. The CDR3 is CASSPAGTTNSPLHF. The CDR3 DNA follows: TGTGCCAGCTCACCTGCCGGGACAACTAATTCACCCCTCCACTTT.

V is TRBV6-6 and J is TRBJ1-1, with a tentative D call TRBD1 (6 bases). The V end lost 0 bases, the J end lost 5 bases, and 10 bases lay between the germline ends. CDR1 is MNHNY, CDR2 SVGAGI, per germline (reference sequence). The CDR3 length is 14 residues. The CDR3 here is CASSYSTGPTEAFF. DNA for the CDR3: TGTGCCAGCAGTTACTCTACAGGGCCTACTGAAGCTTTCTTT.

The rearrangement links TRBV4-2 to TRBJ1-1, with D possibly matching TRBD1 (6 bases). The CDR3 loop spans 13 amino acids. V lost 4 bases and J 1 base, leaving 7 bases between the germline ends. Germline CDR1 reads LGHNA; CDR2 reads YNFKEQ. The CDR3 spells CASSLTGNTEAFF. The CDR3 bases are TGTGCCAGCAGCCTGACAGGGAACACTGAAGCTTTCTTT.

This chain uses TRBV7-9 with TRBJ2-7; D perhaps matches TRBD1 (6 bases). This CDR3 has 14 amino acids. The V end lost 2 bases, the J end lost 0 bases, and 8 bases lay between the germline ends. The germline CDR1 and CDR2 sequences are SEHNR and FQNEAQ (reference sequence). The CDR3 region is CASSLNRDSYEQYF. For the CDR3, the DNA is TGTGCCAGCAGCTTAAACAGGGACTCCTACGAGCAGTACTTC.

The V and J genes are TRBV30 and TRBJ1-2, with TRBD1 matching over 7 bases. Germline lookup yields CDR1 GTSNPN and CDR2 SVGIG (reference sequence). V lost 3 bases and J lost 8; bases outside the gene matches: 15. The CDR3 covers 15 residues. The DNA for the CDR3 is TGTGCCTGGAGCTTCTCTTTGGGACAGCCCTGGGGCTACACCTTC. Translation: CAWSFSLGQPWGYTF.

The chain joins TRBV27 to TRBJ1-1; TRBD1 might be the D (6 bases). CDR1 MNHEY and CDR2 SMNVEV come from the germline V gene (reference sequence). The CDR3 has 14 residues. Trimming cost V 3 bases and J 6 bases, with 14 bases left between them. The CDR3 DNA sequence: TGTGCCAGCAGTTTCAGGGGCGGCTTGGCTGAAGCTTTCTTT. Translated, it gives CASSFRGGLAEAFF.

The chain combines TRBV11-2 with TRBJ1-4; D might be TRBD1 (6 bases). Germline V gene data show CDR1 as SGHAT and CDR2 as FQNNGV. The CDR3 is 14 residues long. V gave up 3 bases and J gave up 2 bases, with 7 bases separating them. The DNA for the CDR3 is TGTGCCAGCAGCTTCCAGGGGACTAATGAAAAACTGTTTTTT. Translated, it gives CASSFQGTNEKLFF.

The J gene is TRBJ2-7, the V gene TRBV9; 9 bases are shared with TRBD1. Germline V gene lookup returns CDR1 SGDLS and CDR2 YYNGEE. The CDR3 is 14 amino acids. The ends lost 4 bases at V and 3 bases at J; junction bases unmatched: 5. The CDR3, as DNA: TGTGCCAGCAGCATGGGACAGGGCCACTACGAGCAGTACTTC. Its protein product is CASSMGQGHYEQYF.

This chain connects TRBV7-2 to TRBJ1-1; 9 bases align to TRBD1. Per germline, CDR1 SGHTA and CDR2 FQGNSA. J was trimmed by 5 bases and V by 4 bases; bases with no gene match: 11. This CDR3 spans 16 amino acids. CDR3 in DNA: TGTGCCAGCAGCTACAGGGGGACAGGGCAGAGAACTGAAGCTTTCTTT. This sequence encodes CASSYRGTGQRTEAFF.

The V gene is TRBV21-1, the J gene TRBJ1-5. TRBV21-1 is noted as a pseudogene. This CDR3 comprises 15 residues. DNA for the CDR3: TGTGCCAGCATTAGTGGAGGATATAGCAATCAGCCCCAGCATTTT. It translates to CASISGGYSNQPQHF.

V gene TRBV6-2 or TRBV6-3 combines with J gene TRBJ2-7; 8 bases are shared with TRBD1. After removal of 2 bases from V and 4 bases from J, the junction contained 7 bases not matched to a gene. The CDR3 consists of 15 residues. CDR1 and CDR2 from the germline V gene are MNHEY and SVGEGT. CDR3: CASSYPGQGMYEQYF. The CDR3, as DNA: TGTGCCAGCAGTTACCCCGGACAGGGTATGTACGAGCAGTACTTC.

A word on this clone: The sample carries other DNA sequences with the same CDR3. This sequence joins TRBV30 and TRBJ1-4; TRBD1 might be the D (6 bases). The CDR3 runs to 14 residues. The germline V gene has CDR1 GTSNPN and CDR2 SVGIG (reference sequence). The V gene lost 0 bases and the J gene lost 8 bases, with 13 bases spanning the gap. CDR3 region: CAWSVRGAGEKLFF. CDR3 DNA: TGTGCCTGGAGTGTTCGGGGGGCGGGGGAAAAACTGTTTTTT.

This chain joins TRBV19 and TRBJ1-1; 9 nucleotides match TRBD1. The V segment lost 4 bases and the J segment 0 bases; nucleotides outside the gene matches: 9. The CDR3 consists of 17 residues. Germline V gene data show CDR1 as LNHDA and CDR2 as SQIVND (reference sequence). The CDR3 protein is CASSTDYRGPMNTEAFF. The DNA of the CDR3 is TGTGCCAGTAGTACCGACTACAGGGGGCCAATGAACACTGAAGCTTTCTTT.

The chain uses TRBV7-2 and TRBJ1-2; 9 bases fit TRBD1. The V gene's germline CDR1 is SGHTA and CDR2 FQGNSA. The CDR3 runs to 17 residues. The trim removed 1 base at V and 3 bases at J, leaving 9 bases unmatched. The CDR3 bases are TGTGCCAGCAGCTTAGGGGGACAGGGCCGGACACACTATGGCTACACCTTC. Amino acids: CASSLGGQGRTHYGYTF.

The V and J genes are TRBV5-6 and TRBJ1-1; no clear D. The V gene's germline CDR1 is SGHDT and CDR2 YYEEEE. Trimming pared 0 bases from V and 0 bases from J, leaving 9 bases between. The CDR3 totals 15 residues. CDR3 sequence (DNA): TGTGCCAGCAGCTTGGGATGGCGGATGAACACTGAAGCTTTCTTT. This sequence encodes CASSLGWRMNTEAFF.

This rearrangement joins TRBV4-2 to TRBJ2-1; 7 bases map to TRBD1. The germline V gene encodes CDR1 LGHNA and CDR2 YNFKEQ. The CDR3 loop spans 17 amino acids. V dropped 0 bases and J dropped 8; count of bases not matched to a gene: 13. CDR3 bases: TGTGCCAGCAGCCAAGACTGGGCGCCAGGGGGTCTTTATGAGCAGTTCTTC. It translates to CASSQDWAPGGLYEQFF.

The gene calls are TRBV27 and TRBJ1-1, with D perhaps matching TRBD1 (5 bases). Germline V lookup: CDR1 MNHEY, CDR2 SMNVEV (reference sequence). This CDR3 has 14 amino acids. V was shortened by 1 base and J by 2 bases, with 8 bases between the two germline ends. The CDR3 nucleotides are TGTGCCAGCAGTTTATGGGGGGGTAACACTGAAGCTTTCTTT. It is translated as CASSLWGGNTEAFF.

The chain uses TRBV18 and TRBJ1-3; D not certain. The V end was cut by 5 bases, the J end by 0 bases, with 14 bases between. CDR1 is KGHSH, CDR2 LQKENI, per germline. The CDR3 has 16 residues. CDR3 region: CASSAFGEISGNTIYF. The CDR3 DNA reads TGTGCCAGCTCAGCCTTTGGAGAGATCTCTGGAAACACCATATATTTT.

The chain couples TRBV10-3 to TRBJ1-2; 9 bases align to TRBD1. The V gene end was trimmed by 0 bases and the J gene end by 3 bases; junction bases not matched to a gene: 5. Germline V gene data show CDR1 as ENHRY and CDR2 as SYGVKD. CDR3 length equals 16 residues. CDR3 loop: CAISESPGQGDYGYTF. The CDR3 DNA is TGTGCCATCAGTGAGTCCCCGGGACAGGGTGACTATGGCTACACCTTC.

The chain uses TRBV11-2 and TRBJ1-2; 9 bases match TRBD1. The CDR3 has 18 amino acids. Germline V gene sequence: CDR1 SGHAT, CDR2 FQNNGV. The ends lost 1 base at V and 2 bases at J; junction bases unmatched: 11. Written as DNA, the CDR3 is TGTGCCAGCAGCTTAGCCGACAGGGGGACTATTCTGAACTATGGCTACACCTTC. Its translation is CASSLADRGTILNYGYTF.

This rearrangement joins TRBV28 to TRBJ1-4; D remains unclear. The CDR3 loop spans 13 amino acids. The germline V gene has CDR1 MDHEN and CDR2 SYDVKM. The V and J ends lost 2 bases and 11 bases respectively, with 12 bases between them. Written as DNA, the CDR3 is TGTGCCAGCAGTTTAACTCCTCCACTCAAACTGTTTTTT. Protein sequence: CASSLTPPLKLFF.

The sample holds a few counts of this clone. The chain employs TRBV30 and TRBJ2-7; 11 bases line up with TRBD2. The CDR3 contains 15 residues. CDR1 and CDR2 from the germline V gene are GTSNPN and SVGIG (reference sequence). Losses at the gene ends were 2 bases for V and 5 bases for J; bases not matched to a gene: 8. The CDR3 here is CAWSTSGRGRDEQYF. Here the CDR3 DNA reads TGTGCCTGGAGTACTAGCGGGAGAGGTCGGGACGAGCAGTACTTC. Full variable domain (remainder filled in from reference TRBV30 and TRBJ2-7): SQTIHQWPATLVQPVGSPLSLECTVEGTSNPNLYWYRQAAGRGLQLLFYSVGIGQISSEVPQNLSASRPQDRQFILSSKKLLLSDSGFYLCAWSTSGRGRDEQYFGPGTRLTVT.

This chain uses TRBV7-2 with TRBJ1-5, with 7 bases aligning to TRBD1. CDR1 SGHTA and CDR2 FQGNSA come from the germline V gene. The CDR3 loop spans 15 amino acids. V shed 1 base and J 4 bases; nucleotides not matched to a gene: 4. Written as DNA, the CDR3 is TGTGCCAGCAGCTTAGGGGGGACAGCAAATCAGCCCCAGCATTTT. This translates into CASSLGGTANQPQHF.

In this sample, this clone turned up a few times. The V and J genes are TRBV7-8 and TRBJ2-1, with D maybe TRBD1 (6 bases). The CDR3 has 14 amino acids. From germline, CDR1 is SGHVS and CDR2 FQNEAQ. The V end lost 7 bases, the J end lost 9 bases, and 19 bases lay between the germline ends. The DNA for the CDR3 is TGTGCCAGCAACGTACAGGGAAATAATGGTGAGCAGTTCTTC. Protein product: CASNVQGNNGEQFF.

The chain has TRBV19 and TRBJ2-7; tentative D call: TRBD1 (6 bases). The ends were cut back, 6 bases at V and 1 base at J, with 13 bases in the middle. The CDR3 contains 14 residues. CDR1 is LNHDA and CDR2 is SQIVND in the germline V gene (reference sequence). CDR3 loop: CASSLPGHSYEQYF. The CDR3 DNA reads TGTGCCAGTAGCCTTCCGGGACATTCCTACGAGCAGTACTTC.

CDR3 nucleotide sequence: TGTGCCAGTAGCGCGACAGGGGGCATGAACACTGAAGCTTTCTTT. Translated, it gives CASSATGGMNTEAFF. The rearrangement uses TRBV19 and TRBJ1-1; TRBD1 matches 10 bases. The germline CDR1 and CDR2 sequences are LNHDA and SQIVND (reference sequence). The CDR3 extends over 15 amino acids. V lost 6 bases, J lost 0 bases, and 4 bases stayed unmatched.